These 20 T cell receptor beta chains share one sample of origin, sequenced in a study of cytomegalovirus exposure and HLA in healthy donors. 60 Vbeta and 13 Jbeta primers were used in PCR. Clones were sequenced by immunoSEQ multiplex PCR, and TCRdb holds only the in-frame ones, with some missing. This sample's table reports 200,000 or so clones. Sequenced material: PBMCs. Receptors originate from a boy aged 5-17 years in good health and CMV-seronegative.

The chain joins TRBV6-5 to TRBJ1-3; D might be TRBD1 (5 bases). The germline V gene encodes CDR1 MNHEY and CDR2 SVGAGI. Trimming shortened V by 6 bases and J by 7 bases, and 7 bases separated the two germline ends. There are 11 residues in the CDR3. CDR3 DNA sequence: TGTGCCAGCAGCCGGGGGAACACCATATATTTT. Translated, it gives CASSRGNTIYF.

V gene TRBV30 combines with J gene TRBJ1-5; D not resolved. CDR1 GTSNPN and CDR2 SVGIG come from the germline V gene (reference sequence). The CDR3 is made up of 15 amino acids. V was clipped by 2 bases and J by 7 bases, with 18 bases between them. This chain's CDR3 is CAWSPDLAWSQPQHF. CDR3 nucleotide sequence: TGTGCCTGGAGTCCTGATTTGGCGTGGAGCCAGCCCCAGCATTTT.

V gene TRBV4-1 combines with J gene TRBJ2-4, with a tentative D call TRBD2 (6 bases). V was clipped by 0 bases and J by 5 bases, with 20 bases between them. Germline-derived CDR1 and CDR2 are MGHRA and YSYEKL. The CDR3 loop spans 18 amino acids. The CDR3 sequence: CASSQDRARGRVENIQYF. Here the CDR3 DNA reads TGCGCCAGCAGCCAAGATCGGGCGCGGGGAAGGGTGGAAAACATTCAGTACTTC.

This rearrangement joins TRBV27 to TRBJ2-3, with 13 nucleotides matching TRBD2. The CDR3 loop spans 17 amino acids. V was clipped by 5 bases and J by 1 base; unmatched bases: 6. The germline V gene has CDR1 MNHEY and CDR2 SMNVEV (reference sequence). CDR3 sequence (DNA): TGTGCCAGCAGTGCACCGGGACTAGCGGGACGCACAGATACGCAGTATTTT. Encoded protein: CASSAPGLAGRTDTQYF.

The CDR3 loop reads CASSSHRGRTEQFF. As DNA, the CDR3 is TGTGCCAGCAGCTCCCACAGGGGGCGCACTGAGCAGTTCTTC. This chain uses TRBV28 with TRBJ2-1; the match to TRBD1 covers 9 bases. This CDR3 has 14 amino acids. The germline CDR1 and CDR2 sequences are MDHEN and SYDVKM. J lost 9 bases, V lost 6 bases, and 9 bases had no gene match.

The genes are TRBV10-3 and TRBJ2-5; 8 nucleotides match TRBD1. V gave up 5 bases and J gave up 5 bases; unmatched junction bases: 1. This CDR3 contains 12 residues. Germline CDR1 ENHRY, CDR2 SYGVKD. Here the CDR3 reads CAISQGAETQYF. As DNA, the CDR3 is TGTGCCATCAGTCAGGGGGCCGAGACCCAGTACTTC.

The CDR3 loop is CASSQARGGDTEAFF. DNA of the CDR3: TGTGCCAGCAGCCAAGCCCGGGGGGGGGACACTGAAGCTTTCTTT. The chain couples TRBV11-3 to TRBJ1-1; TRBD1 is a possible D gene (5 bases). This CDR3 spans 15 amino acids. Trimming left V 5 bases short and J 3 bases short, with 16 bases between. CDR1 is SGHNT, CDR2 YENEEA, per germline. Together with reference TRBV11-3 and TRBJ1-1, the CDR3 gives the full variable domain: EAGVVQSPRYKIIEKKQPVAFWCNPISGHNTLYWYLQNLGQGPELLIRYENEEAVDDSQLPKDRFSAERLKGVDSTLKIQPAELGDSAVYLCASSQARGGDTEAFFGQGTRLTVV.

The CDR3 nucleotides read TGTGCCAGCAGTGAGCTAGAAGAGACCCAGTACTTC. It translates to CASSELEETQYF. The chain uses TRBV2 and TRBJ2-5, with D unresolved. This CDR3 is built from 12 residues. Per the germline V gene, CDR1 is SNHLY and CDR2 is FYNNEI. The V and J ends lost 3 bases and 3 bases respectively, with 5 bases between them.

V is TRBV11-1 and J is TRBJ1-1, with D tentatively TRBD1 (6 bases). The CDR3 totals 14 residues. Germline-derived CDR1 and CDR2 are SGHAT and FQDESV (reference sequence). V lost 4 bases, J lost 4 bases, and 13 bases lay in between. CDR3 coding DNA: TGTGCCAGCAGCTACCCCACAGGGAGCACTGAAGCTTTCTTT. The encoded protein is CASSYPTGSTEAFF. Filled out from reference TRBV11-1 and TRBJ1-1, the complete variable domain reads EAEVAQSPRYKITEKSQAVAFWCDPISGHATLYWYRQILGQGPELLVQFQDESVVDDSQLPKDRFSAERLKGVDSTLKIQPAELGDSAMYLCASSYPTGSTEAFFGQGTRLTVV.

The chain is built from TRBV30 and TRBJ2-3; TRBD2 is a possible D gene (5 bases). The V gene lost 3 bases and the J gene lost 5 bases, with 18 bases spanning the gap. The CDR3 runs to 15 residues. The germline V gene has CDR1 GTSNPN and CDR2 SVGIG (reference sequence). The CDR3 DNA reads TGTGCCTGGAGCGTGGACTCATACCAGCAAGATACGCAGTATTTT. The encoded protein is CAWSVDSYQQDTQYF.

The CDR3 DNA reads TGTGCCTGGGGTAGACAGAACAATGAGCAGTTCTTC. Protein product: CAWGRQNNEQFF. The chain couples TRBV30 to TRBJ2-1, with D possibly TRBD1 on 5 matching bases. CDR1 is GTSNPN and CDR2 is SVGIG in the germline V gene (reference sequence). This CDR3 is built from 12 residues. The V end lost 5 bases, the J end lost 5 bases, and 10 bases lay between the germline ends.

This chain links TRBV2 with TRBJ1-3; 7 bases match TRBD1. CDR3 length: 15 amino acids. V was clipped by 6 bases and J by 0 bases; unmatched bases: 5. Germline assignment: CDR1 SNHLY and CDR2 FYNNEI. CDR3 protein: CASRARTGSGNTIYF. Written as DNA, the CDR3 is TGTGCCAGCAGGGCCAGGACAGGCTCTGGAAACACCATATATTTT. Based on the CDR3 plus reference TRBV2 and TRBJ1-3, the full variable domain is EPEVTQTPSHQVTQMGQEVILRCVPISNHLYFYWYRQILGQKVEFLVSFYNNEISEKSEIFDDQFSVERPDGSNFTLKIRSTKLEDSAMYFCASRARTGSGNTIYFGEGSWLTVV.

This rearrangement joins TRBV19 to TRBJ1-2, with 9 bases that match TRBD1. The CDR3 spans 16 residues. Per the germline V gene, CDR1 is LNHDA and CDR2 is SQIVND (reference sequence). Trimming at V came to 0 bases and at J to 10 bases, leaving 12 bases not matched to a gene. CDR3 residues: CASSIDPYGQGKAYTF. CDR3 coding DNA: TGTGCCAGTAGTATAGACCCCTATGGACAGGGGAAGGCCTACACCTTC.

This chain connects TRBV27 to TRBJ1-5; 7 bases agree with TRBD1. From germline, CDR1 is MNHEY and CDR2 SMNVEV (reference sequence). The CDR3 has 14 residues. The trim removed 2 bases at V and 5 bases at J, leaving 3 bases unmatched. The CDR3 nucleotides read TGTGCCAGCAGTTTAGCAGGGGGTTATCAGCCCCAGCATTTT. This translates into CASSLAGGYQPQHF.

The chain links TRBV5-1 to TRBJ2-5; 7 bases line up with TRBD1. Germline values: CDR1 SGHRS, CDR2 YFSETQ. J gave up 5 bases and V 4 bases, and 8 bases lay outside the gene matches. The CDR3 runs 14 residues. The CDR3 nucleotides are TGCGCCAGCAGCCCGACGACAGGGTGGGAGACCCAGTACTTC. It codes for CASSPTTGWETQYF.

The chain is built from TRBV10-1 and TRBJ2-3; possibly TRBD1 for D (6 bases). There are 13 residues in the CDR3. CDR1 is WNHNN and CDR2 is SYGVQD in the germline V gene (reference sequence). Trimming pared 6 bases from V and 7 bases from J, leaving 14 bases between. The CDR3: CASSGTGINTQYF. Here the CDR3 DNA reads TGCGCCAGCAGCGGCACAGGGATCAATACGCAGTATTTT.

The rearrangement links TRBV19 to TRBJ1-2; possible D gene TRBD1, 5 bases. The CDR3 is 14 residues long. Germline V gene sequence: CDR1 LNHDA, CDR2 SQIVND (reference sequence). Trimming shortened V by 6 bases and J by 6 bases, and 17 bases separated the two germline ends. Here the CDR3 reads CASSPGGTNNGYTF. The CDR3 nucleotides are TGTGCCAGTAGCCCGGGGGGGACGAACAATGGCTACACCTTC.

This chain links TRBV5-5 with TRBJ2-5; D might be TRBD1 (6 bases). Trimming took 3 bases from V and 4 from J, leaving 19 bases between them. CDR3 length equals 16 residues. Germline CDR1 and CDR2: SGHKS and YYEKEE (reference sequence). The CDR3: CASSSRTDRIGETQYF. The CDR3 bases are TGTGCCAGCAGCTCAAGGACCGACAGGATCGGAGAGACCCAGTACTTC.

The chain is built from TRBV7-9 and TRBJ2-7; TRBD1 agrees at 7 bases. This CDR3 is 17 amino acids long. CDR1 is SEHNR, CDR2 FQNEAQ, per germline (reference sequence). The J segment lost 0 bases and the V segment lost 4 bases, leaving 12 bases of the junction unmatched. The CDR3 loop is CASSSTFLGTDSYEQYF. CDR3 DNA sequence: TGTGCCAGCAGCTCAACCTTTTTAGGGACAGACTCCTACGAGCAGTACTTC.

This CDR3 reads CASTRQGVEAFF. The CDR3 DNA sequence: TGTGCCAGCACCAGACAGGGGGTTGAAGCTTTCTTT. V is TRBV2 and J is TRBJ1-1, with TRBD1 matching over 9 bases. The CDR3 spans 12 residues. Trimming cost V 7 bases and J 7 bases; bases outside gene matches: 4. The germline gives CDR1 SNHLY, CDR2 FYNNEI. The variable domain in full, with the rest retrieved from reference TRBV2 and TRBJ1-1, is EPEVTQTPSHQVTQMGQEVILRCVPISNHLYFYWYRQILGQKVEFLVSFYNNEISEKSEIFDDQFSVERPDGSNFTLKIRSTKLEDSAMYFCASTRQGVEAFFGQGTRLTVV.